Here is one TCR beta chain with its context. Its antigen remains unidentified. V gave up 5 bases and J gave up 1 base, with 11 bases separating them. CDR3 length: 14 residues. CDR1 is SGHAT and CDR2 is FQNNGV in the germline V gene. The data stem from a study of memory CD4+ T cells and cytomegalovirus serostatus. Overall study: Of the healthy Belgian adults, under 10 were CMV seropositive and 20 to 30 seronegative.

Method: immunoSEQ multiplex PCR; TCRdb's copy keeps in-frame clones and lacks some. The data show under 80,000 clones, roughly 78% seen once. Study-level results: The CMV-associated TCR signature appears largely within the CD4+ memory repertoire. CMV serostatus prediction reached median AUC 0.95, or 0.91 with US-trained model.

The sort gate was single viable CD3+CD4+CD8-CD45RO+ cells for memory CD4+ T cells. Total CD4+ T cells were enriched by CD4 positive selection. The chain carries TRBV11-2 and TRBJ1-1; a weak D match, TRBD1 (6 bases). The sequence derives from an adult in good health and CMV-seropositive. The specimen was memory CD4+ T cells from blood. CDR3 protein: CASSLGHQNTEAFF. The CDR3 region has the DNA TGTGCCAGCAGCCTGGGACATCAGAACACTGAAGCTTTCTTT.